The 25 T cell receptor beta chains below were found in one sample sequenced in a study of blood T cell repertoires in COVID-19. The method was immunoSEQ multiplex PCR; TCRdb's version includes in-frame clones alone and lacks a portion of them. Here the sample spans approximately 270,000 clones, approximately 88% being singletons. The sample comprised peripheral blood. These receptors came from a woman younger than 45 with COVID-19, enrolled during active disease.

J is TRBJ2-1 and V is TRBV4-1; TRBD2 agrees at 8 bases. There are 15 residues in the CDR3. Germline assignment: CDR1 MGHRA and CDR2 YSYEKL. V gave up 11 bases and J gave up 7 bases; unmatched junction bases: 16. CDR3 sequence: CAAALGAGGKNEQFF. The DNA for the CDR3 is TGCGCCGCCGCCCTAGGGGCGGGGGGCAAGAATGAGCAGTTCTTC.

This chain links TRBV5-4 with TRBJ1-2; 7 nucleotides line up with TRBD1. CDR3 length equals 14 residues. The junction had 3 bases not matched to a gene; V was cut back by 0 bases and J by 4 bases. Germline lookup yields CDR1 SGHNT and CDR2 YYREEE (reference sequence). The CDR3 spells CASSLEGASYGYTF. CDR3 DNA: TGTGCCAGCAGCTTGGAGGGGGCTTCCTATGGCTACACCTTC.

This chain joins TRBV10-1 and TRBJ1-2; TRBD1 matches 8 bases. CDR3 length: 13 amino acids. Germline assignment: CDR1 WNHNN and CDR2 SYGVQD (reference sequence). Germline trimming cut 3 bases from V and 8 bases from J; bases unmatched to any gene: 5. This CDR3 is CASSDGQGRGYTF. CDR3 bases: TGCGCCAGCAGTGACGGACAGGGCCGAGGCTACACCTTC.

This clone was recorded only once. This CDR3 is CASSPTGGTGELFF. The CDR3, as DNA: TGTGCCAGCAGCCCTACAGGGGGAACCGGGGAGCTGTTTTTT. The V gene is TRBV6-2 or TRBV6-3, the J gene TRBJ2-2, with 8 bases identical to TRBD1. The length of the CDR3 is 14 residues. Trimming removed 6 bases from V and 5 bases from J; junction bases left unmatched: 5. The germline V gene has CDR1 MNHEY and CDR2 SVGEGT.

The J gene is TRBJ2-3, the V gene TRBV19; TRBD2 might be the D (6 bases). V shed 4 bases and J shed 0 bases, with 11 bases lying between them. The CDR3 extends over 15 amino acids. Germline loops: CDR1 LNHDA, CDR2 SQIVND (reference sequence). CDR3 loop: CASSKAGTSTDTQYF. DNA for the CDR3: TGTGCCAGTAGTAAAGCGGGTACTAGCACAGATACGCAGTATTTT.

The V gene is TRBV7-2, the J gene TRBJ2-7; 10 nucleotides agree with TRBD1. Per the germline V gene, CDR1 is SGHTA and CDR2 is FQGNSA. V lost 0 bases, J lost 2 bases, and 1 base stayed unmatched. The CDR3 has 15 amino acids. The CDR3 bases are TGTGCCAGCAGCTTAGCCGGGACAGGGGCCTACGAGCAGTACGTC. Protein sequence: CASSLAGTGAYEQYV.

V and J are TRBV19 and TRBJ2-6, with 8 bases lining up with TRBD1. V dropped 6 bases and J dropped 2; count of bases not matched to a gene: 12. Germline lookup yields CDR1 LNHDA and CDR2 SQIVND (reference sequence). The CDR3 covers 18 residues. CDR3 loop: CASSDLGQGLTGANVLTF. CDR3 in DNA: TGTGCCAGTAGCGACCTTGGACAGGGACTGACTGGGGCCAACGTCCTGACTTTC.

The rearrangement joins TRBV4-2 to TRBJ2-6; weak D call: TRBD1 (6 bases). The CDR3 contains 22 residues. The V end lost 0 bases, the J end lost 0 bases, and 24 bases lay between the germline ends. Per germline, CDR1 LGHNA and CDR2 YNFKEQ. The CDR3 loop reads CASSQDPQPLTGASSGANVLTF. CDR3 in DNA: TGTGCCAGCAGCCAAGATCCCCAACCGCTGACAGGAGCGAGCTCTGGGGCCAACGTCCTGACTTTC.

This clone showed up just once. This chain links TRBV6-5 with TRBJ2-2, with TRBD2 matching 12 bases. Germline V gene data show CDR1 as MNHEY and CDR2 as SVGAGI. This CDR3 has 16 residues. The ends lost 1 base at V and 7 bases at J; junction bases unmatched: 4. DNA of the CDR3: TGTGCCAGCAGTTACTTGGCTAGCGGGGGGGACGGGGAGCTGTTTTTT. As protein: CASSYLASGGDGELFF.

The chain uses TRBV5-1 and TRBJ2-1, with TRBD2 as a possible D gene (5 bases). The CDR3 totals 13 residues. Germline V gene data show CDR1 as SGHRS and CDR2 as YFSETQ. Trimming removed 0 bases at V and 9 bases at J, with 10 bases between. CDR3 sequence: CASSLADGSEQFF. The CDR3 DNA reads TGCGCCAGCAGCTTGGCTGATGGGAGTGAGCAGTTCTTC.

The rearrangement joins TRBV5-5 to TRBJ2-1, with 10 bases matching TRBD1. The CDR3 runs 19 residues. The germline V gene has CDR1 SGHKS and CDR2 YYEKEE (reference sequence). Trimming removed 4 bases from V and 0 bases from J; junction bases left unmatched: 13. CDR3 DNA: TGTGCCAGCAGCCCGACCCGGGACAGGGGACATAGCTCCTACAATGAGCAGTTCTTC. Protein: CASSPTRDRGHSSYNEQFF.

V is TRBV2 and J is TRBJ2-5, with D perhaps TRBD1 (5 bases). V lost 5 bases to trimming and J lost 5 bases, with 24 bases between them. This CDR3 spans 17 amino acids. From germline, CDR1 is SNHLY and CDR2 FYNNEI. The CDR3 DNA is TGTGCCAGCAGTAGGGCTTGGGCCGGCGCGAAGGGGGAGACCCAGTACTTC. This gives the protein CASSRAWAGAKGETQYF.

The CDR3, as DNA: TGTGCCAGCAGTGAAGTAGCGGGATGGACCGGGGAGCTGTTTTTT. The encoded protein is CASSEVAGWTGELFF. The rearrangement links TRBV6-4 to TRBJ2-2, with TRBD2 matching over 8 bases. The CDR3 runs to 15 residues. CDR1 is MRHNA, CDR2 SNTAGT, per germline. The ends lost 3 bases at V and 5 bases at J; junction bases unmatched: 5.

The chain couples TRBV28 to TRBJ2-7; 7 bases are a match to TRBD2. Germline V gene data show CDR1 as MDHEN and CDR2 as SYDVKM. This CDR3 has 14 residues. J lost 4 bases, V lost 4 bases, and 7 bases had no gene match. The CDR3 nucleotides read TGTGCCAGCAGTTCTCCAAGGGAGGGGTACGAGCAGTACTTC. Translation: CASSSPREGYEQYF. Complete variable domain (other parts from reference TRBV28 and TRBJ2-7): DVKVTQSSRYLVKRTGEKVFLECVQDMDHENMFWYRQDPGLGLRLIYFSYDVKMKEKGDIPEGYSVSREKKERFSLILESASTNQTSMYLCASSSPREGYEQYFGPGTRLTVT.

V is TRBV7-8 and J is TRBJ2-7; TRBD2 might be the D (5 bases). V was pared by 1 base and J by 2 bases, with 9 bases between. Germline CDR1 reads SGHVS; CDR2 reads FQNEAQ. The CDR3 sequence is 14 residues long. The CDR3 loop is CASSLGSGTYEQYF. The CDR3 DNA is TGTGCCAGCAGCTTAGGGAGCGGAACCTACGAGCAGTACTTC.

The V call is TRBV28, the J call TRBJ1-5; the match to TRBD1 covers 9 bases. Germline-derived CDR1 and CDR2 are MDHEN and SYDVKM. CDR3 length: 17 residues. The J segment lost 2 bases and the V segment lost 6 bases, leaving 11 bases of the junction unmatched. CDR3 nucleotides: TGTGCCAGCAGCTCCGGACAGGGGAGATCAGGCAATCAGCCCCAGCATTTT. This gives the protein CASSSGQGRSGNQPQHF.

The chain links TRBV28 to TRBJ2-7, with TRBD1 matching over 8 bases. Germline CDR1 reads MDHEN; CDR2 reads SYDVKM. V lost 6 bases to trimming and J lost 3 bases; unmatched junction nucleotides: 10. This CDR3 is 15 amino acids long. The chain's CDR3 is CASRRRTGNFYEQYV. The DNA for the CDR3 is TGTGCCAGCAGACGTAGGACAGGGAACTTCTACGAGCAGTACGTC.

V usage is TRBV10-3 and J usage is TRBJ2-5; D is possibly TRBD1 (5 bases). There are 14 residues in the CDR3. Trimming removed 0 bases from V and 5 bases from J, with 10 bases in between. In germline, CDR1 is ENHRY, CDR2 SYGVKD. The CDR3 nucleotides read TGTGCCATCAGTGAGTCAGGGGATCGGGAGACCCAGTACTTC. This gives the protein CAISESGDRETQYF.

About this clone itself: Other nucleotide sequences in the sample specify the same CDR3. The rearrangement links TRBV7-2 to TRBJ1-2; D possibly corresponds to TRBD1 (6 bases). Trimming removed 1 base from V and 8 bases from J, with 11 bases in between. Germline assignment: CDR1 SGHTA and CDR2 FQGNSA. The CDR3 sequence is 13 residues long. The CDR3 protein is CASSLDRVVGYTF. The CDR3 DNA is TGTGCCAGCAGCTTAGACAGGGTTGTGGGCTACACCTTC.

The rearrangement links TRBV7-8 to TRBJ2-1; a possible D gene is TRBD1 (6 bases). The V gene lost 5 bases and the J gene lost 3 bases, with 14 bases spanning the gap. Germline V gives CDR1 SGHVS, CDR2 FQNEAQ. The CDR3 length is 15 residues. CDR3 in amino acids: CASSRETGNYNEQFF. CDR3 sequence (DNA): TGTGCCAGCAGCCGAGAAACAGGGAACTACAATGAGCAGTTCTTC.

J is TRBJ1-1 and V is TRBV18, with D perhaps matching TRBD1 (6 bases). The CDR3 spans 13 residues. V lost 4 bases and J 2 bases, leaving 8 bases between the germline ends. The germline V gene encodes CDR1 KGHSH and CDR2 LQKENI. Here the CDR3 reads CASSLDSNTEAFF. The CDR3 DNA reads TGTGCCAGCTCACTGGACAGCAACACTGAAGCTTTCTTT.

The sample holds one count of this clone. This chain uses TRBV5-8 with TRBJ2-5, with D possibly matching TRBD1 (5 bases). V lost 6 bases and J 4 bases, leaving 19 bases between the germline ends. Germline V gene sequence: CDR1 SGHTS, CDR2 YDEGEE. The CDR3 totals 15 residues. CDR3 loop: CASTWGSHLGETQYF. CDR3 bases: TGTGCCAGCACCTGGGGCAGCCACCTCGGAGAGACCCAGTACTTC.

This clone was seen more than once but under ten times. The chain couples TRBV5-1 to TRBJ1-1; D call uncertain. Germline V CDR1 and CDR2: SGHRS, YFSETQ. V gave up 3 bases and J gave up 0 bases, with 3 bases separating them. This CDR3 comprises 12 residues. CDR3 DNA: TGCGCCAGCAGCTCAATGAACACTGAAGCTTTCTTT. Translating gives CASSSMNTEAFF.

The rearrangement joins TRBV27 to TRBJ2-1, with a tentative D call TRBD1 (6 bases). Germline CDR1 is MNHEY and CDR2 is SMNVEV (reference sequence). V was trimmed by 7 bases and J by 5 bases, leaving 15 bases between them. This CDR3 is built from 14 residues. This CDR3 is CASKDRPPDNEQFF. The CDR3 DNA reads as TGTGCCAGCAAGGACAGACCTCCCGACAATGAGCAGTTCTTC.

The CDR3 loop reads CASSPGPYEQYV. In nucleotides, the CDR3 is TGTGCCAGCTCACCAGGCCCCTACGAGCAGTACGTC. The chain is built from TRBV18 and TRBJ2-7, with unresolved D. Germline CDR1 reads KGHSH; CDR2 reads LQKENI. The CDR3 contains 12 residues. V dropped 2 bases and J dropped 2 bases, with 4 bases sitting between them.